The T cell receptor (beta chain) under discussion was sequenced for a study of shared clonotypes between healthy human individuals. V lost 5 bases, J lost 0 bases, and 10 bases lay in between. The CDR3 spans 14 residues. Germline V gene sequence: CDR1 SEHNR, CDR2 FQNEAQ (reference sequence). This clone was detected only a few times. TCRdb keeps only in-frame clones here, not all; method: immunoSEQ multiplex PCR. This sample yields a few hundred thousand clones, of which approximately 97% are seen a single time; 0.055% to 0.07% belongs to the top ten. V gene TRBV7-9 combines with J gene TRBJ1-2; D possibly corresponds to TRBD1 (5 bases). Sequencing used naive CD4+ T cells sorted from blood. Subset noted: CD45RA+ positively selected. The TCR comes from a woman aged 25-40 years in good health. In DNA form, the CDR3 reads TGTGCCAGCAGCCGGGACCTTGCTAACTATGGCTACACCTTC. Translated, it gives CASSRDLANYGYTF.